This T cell receptor (beta chain) appears in the sequencing data of a study of Ad26.COV2.S vaccination and SARS-CoV-2 variants. Study-level points and caveats: Placebo recipients and vaccine recipients were similar in non-spike TCR breadth.

Losses at the gene ends were 4 bases for V and 7 bases for J; bases not matched to a gene: 6. The CDR3 runs to 14 residues. Per the germline V gene, CDR1 is LNHDA and CDR2 is SQIVND (reference sequence). For this clone: As yet, its antigen is unknown.

The treatment is: some 20 received Ad26.COV2.S at low or high dose, single or two shots; 5 received placebo; per-sample allocation not given. Specimens were obtained on day 63 following the first vaccine or placebo injection. Cohort 1b enrolled adults aged 18-55 years in Boston. Spike of the Wuhan-strain SARS-CoV-2 was expressed by an Ad26 vector, which formed the vaccine. Sequenced by immunoSEQ multiplex PCR; TCRdb stores in-frame clones only, minus some. Of about 440,000 clones listed, about 83% are singletons. This specimen was peripheral blood, taken in a trial of Ad26.COV2.S vaccine versus placebo. The receptor comes from a person between 18 and 65 years old who received the Ad26.COV2.S COVID-19 vaccine or a placebo. V usage is TRBV19 and J usage is TRBJ2-1; 8 nucleotides agree with TRBD2. The CDR3 is CASSNGGRWNEQFF. CDR3 bases: TGTGCCAGTAGTAATGGCGGGAGGTGGAATGAGCAGTTCTTC.